The 22 T cell receptor beta chains listed next were all sequenced from one sample in a study of identical twins. Each CDR3 protein gets one entry after TCRdb re-called the 5' RACE reads with MiXCR. The table lists about 660,000 distinct CDR3 sequences, over 8.5% of them singletons. This sample was shared with a second study, whose subject was yellow fever vaccine responses in identical twins.

The sample was PBMCs. The receptors were sampled from a woman aged 18 to 35 in good health.

This clonotype was observed a handful of times. This chain joins TRBV6-1 and TRBJ2-5, with TRBD2 identical over 13 bases. This CDR3 region has 18 residues. CDR1 is MNHNS and CDR2 is SASEGT in the germline V gene. Trimming took 6 bases from V and 4 from J; bases not matched to a gene: 14. The CDR3 nucleotides are TGTGCCAGCAGCGGACGTATACTAGCGGGAGGGTTGACAGAGACCCAGTACTTC. Translation gives CASSGRILAGGLTETQYF.

This clonotype was recorded a few times. This chain connects TRBV3-1 to TRBJ2-3, with D unclear. V was pared by 1 base and J by 6 bases, with 8 bases between. This CDR3 has 13 amino acids. CDR1 and CDR2 (germline): LGHDT, YNNKEL (reference sequence). The CDR3 nucleotides read TGTGCCAGCAGCCAAGGGCAGGTGGATACGCAGTATTTT. Its translation: CASSQGQVDTQYF.

This chain joins TRBV18 and TRBJ2-5; perhaps TRBD2 as D (6 bases). This CDR3 contains 16 residues. Per germline, CDR1 KGHSH and CDR2 LQKENI. V was clipped by 3 bases and J by 0 bases, with 14 bases between them. CDR3 sequence reads: CASSPEYGGYQETQYF. The CDR3 nucleotides read TGTGCCAGCTCACCGGAATATGGAGGGTACCAAGAGACCCAGTACTTC.

This clonotype has just a few counts. V is TRBV3-1 and J is TRBJ2-1, with 9 bases matching TRBD2. The CDR3 loop spans 13 amino acids. The J segment lost 9 bases and the V segment lost 1 base, leaving 1 base of the junction unmatched. CDR1 is LGHDT, CDR2 YNNKEL, per germline (reference sequence). The CDR3 protein is CASSQGAGGEQFF. CDR3 bases: TGTGCCAGCAGCCAAGGAGCGGGGGGTGAGCAGTTCTTC.

The V gene is TRBV27, the J gene TRBJ1-2; D ambiguous. This CDR3 has 15 residues. Trimming removed 2 bases from V and 8 bases from J, with 18 bases in between. Germline assignment: CDR1 MNHEY and CDR2 SMNVEV (reference sequence). The CDR3 sequence: CASSLIRADLSGYTF. The CDR3 region has the DNA TGTGCCAGCAGTTTAATTCGGGCAGACCTTTCCGGCTACACCTTC.

This clonotype showed up many times. The chain links TRBV5-6 to TRBJ2-3; 9 bases map to TRBD2. The germline V gene has CDR1 SGHDT and CDR2 YYEEEE. V gave up 4 bases and J gave up 5 bases; unmatched junction bases: 8. CDR3 length: 15 amino acids. The CDR3 reads CASSVAGASGDTQYF. The CDR3 DNA is TGTGCCAGCAGCGTAGCGGGAGCGTCAGGAGATACGCAGTATTTT.

This sequence joins TRBV3-1 and TRBJ2-3, with 14 bases lining up with TRBD2. The CDR3 covers 19 residues. The trim removed 4 bases at V and 3 bases at J, leaving 12 bases unmatched. Per the germline V gene, CDR1 is LGHDT and CDR2 is YNNKEL (reference sequence). The CDR3: CASSRPGTSGRMGTDTQYF. DNA of the CDR3: TGTGCCAGCAGCCGGCCCGGGACTAGCGGGAGAATGGGTACAGATACGCAGTATTTT.

The table lists this clonotype with many counts. J is TRBJ2-7 and V is TRBV12-3 or TRBV12-4; D is uncertain. Trimming cost V 5 bases and J 3 bases, with 11 bases left between them. This CDR3 has 13 amino acids. The CDR3 is CASSGPGFYEQYF. In nucleotides, the CDR3 is TGTGCCAGCAGTGGACCGGGCTTCTACGAGCAGTACTTC.

This clonotype was recorded at least ten times. The chain carries TRBV5-1 and TRBJ2-1, with 7 bases lining up with TRBD2. The V gene's germline CDR1 is SGHRS and CDR2 YFSETQ. CDR3 length: 13 residues. Trimming took 9 bases from V and 3 from J; bases not matched to a gene: 6. The CDR3 loop reads CATGRGNYNEQFF. CDR3 nucleotide sequence: TGCGCCACCGGGCGGGGGAACTACAATGAGCAGTTCTTC.

V usage is TRBV9 and J usage is TRBJ2-2; the D gene is possibly TRBD2 (6 bases). Per germline, CDR1 SGDLS and CDR2 YYNGEE. The V end lost 8 bases, the J end lost 1 base, and 9 bases lay between the germline ends. This CDR3 is 13 amino acids long. The CDR3 loop reads CASRGMNTGELFF. The DNA for the CDR3 is TGTGCCAGTCGGGGGATGAACACCGGGGAGCTGTTTTTT.

The chain uses TRBV20-1 and TRBJ2-1; 10 positions match TRBD2. Germline V CDR1 and CDR2: DFQATT, SNEGSKA (reference sequence). The CDR3 runs 15 residues. J was trimmed by 6 bases and V by 2 bases; bases with no gene match: 7. In DNA form, the CDR3 reads TGCAGTGCTAGACACCCCCGGACTAGCGGCAATGAGCAGTTCTTC. Its translation is CSARHPRTSGNEQFF.

This clonotype was recorded at least ten times. This chain joins TRBV27 and TRBJ2-1; D gene ambiguous. This CDR3 comprises 16 residues. CDR1 and CDR2 from the germline V gene are MNHEY and SMNVEV (reference sequence). The ends were cut back, 3 bases at V and 5 bases at J, with 17 bases in the middle. DNA of the CDR3: TGTGCCAGCAGTTTTGTGTGGACCAAAATAAACAATGAGCAGTTCTTC. Amino acid sequence: CASSFVWTKINNEQFF.

This clonotype was observed many times. V is TRBV9 and J is TRBJ2-7; 10 positions agree with TRBD2. The CDR3 runs 14 residues. V was pared by 4 bases and J by 0 bases, with 1 base of the junction left unmatched. Per the germline V gene, CDR1 is SGDLS and CDR2 is YYNGEE. The chain's CDR3 is CASSPSGGSYEQYF. The CDR3 nucleotides read TGTGCCAGCAGCCCTAGCGGGGGCTCCTACGAGCAGTACTTC.

This clonotype was detected a few times. The V and J genes are TRBV7-6 and TRBJ2-3; possibly TRBD1 or TRBD2 for D (5 bases each). This CDR3 region has 15 residues. Germline assignment: CDR1 SGHVS and CDR2 FNYEAQ. The V gene lost 6 bases and the J gene lost 2 bases, with 15 bases spanning the gap. The CDR3 loop is CASSREGRTTDTQYF. DNA of the CDR3: TGTGCCAGCAGTCGAGAGGGGCGGACCACAGATACGCAGTATTTT.

This clonotype has a count of ten or more. V is TRBV20-1 and J is TRBJ2-7; a possible D gene is TRBD1 (6 bases). This CDR3 spans 13 amino acids. Between the trimmed V and J ends, which lost 5 bases and 5 bases, there was a span of 16 bases. Germline CDR1 reads DFQATT; CDR2 reads SNEGSKA (reference sequence). The CDR3 loop reads CSAPGVSVDEQYF. CDR3 coding DNA: TGCAGTGCTCCAGGGGTGAGCGTGGACGAGCAGTACTTC.

This clonotype was picked up a small number of times. The chain is built from TRBV9 and TRBJ1-1, with no clear D. The V end lost 0 bases, the J end lost 8 bases, and 14 bases lay between the germline ends. Germline V lookup: CDR1 SGDLS, CDR2 YYNGEE. The CDR3 loop spans 14 amino acids. CDR3 residues: CASSVAYSGSEAFF. Written as DNA, the CDR3 is TGTGCCAGCAGCGTAGCTTATTCAGGATCCGAAGCTTTCTTT.

Only a few counts were recorded for this clonotype. The chain couples TRBV9 to TRBJ2-1, with 8 bases identical to TRBD2. This CDR3 has 17 residues. The J segment lost 0 bases and the V segment lost 0 bases, leaving 5 bases of the junction unmatched. Germline loops: CDR1 SGDLS, CDR2 YYNGEE. CDR3 bases: TGTGCCAGCAGCGTAGAGGGAGGGACTAGCTCCTACAATGAGCAGTTCTTC. It codes for CASSVEGGTSSYNEQFF.

This chain links TRBV6-5 with TRBJ1-4, with D perhaps matching TRBD1 (6 bases). Trimming shortened V by 1 base and J by 8 bases, and 8 bases separated the two germline ends. Germline V lookup: CDR1 MNHEY, CDR2 SVGAGI. This CDR3 region has 13 residues. The CDR3 nucleotides are TGTGCCAGCAGTTACTTCGGGGGCGAAAAACTGTTTTTT. Protein product: CASSYFGGEKLFF.

This clonotype was observed a few times. This chain joins TRBV27 and TRBJ1-5; no definite D call. The germline V gene has CDR1 MNHEY and CDR2 SMNVEV (reference sequence). CDR3 length: 14 residues. Trimming took off 8 bases at V and 4 bases at J, with 15 bases between the two ends. The CDR3 protein is CASGEWISNQPQHF. The CDR3 DNA sequence: TGTGCCAGCGGTGAATGGATCTCAAATCAGCCCCAGCATTTT.

The V call is TRBV10-3, the J call TRBJ2-1; no clear D. Germline assignment: CDR1 ENHRY and CDR2 SYGVKD. The CDR3 covers 14 residues. Deletions cut 2 bases from V and 0 bases from J, with 5 bases between. CDR3 nucleotides: TGTGCCATCAGTGAGGCCAGCTCCTACAATGAGCAGTTCTTC. Protein sequence: CAISEASSYNEQFF.

The chain links TRBV27 to TRBJ2-5, with 8 bases matching TRBD2. CDR3 size: 16 residues. Trimming at V came to 6 bases and at J to 4 bases, leaving 13 bases not matched to a gene. Germline CDR1 MNHEY, CDR2 SMNVEV (reference sequence). The CDR3 spells CASSPIAGRVGETQYF. CDR3 sequence (DNA): TGTGCCAGCAGCCCAATAGCGGGACGGGTTGGAGAGACCCAGTACTTC.

This chain links TRBV5-2 with TRBJ2-2; the table's D call of TRBD1 was not tested on the DNA. TRBV5-2 is described as a pseudogene. There are 21 residues in the CDR3. DNA for the CDR3: TGTGCCAGCAACACTCTAGGGACAGGGGGCGCTGGTATGGCGAACACCGGGGAGCTGTTTTTT. Its translation: CASNTLGTGGAGMANTGELFF.